One sample yielded the 29 T cell receptor beta chains listed below, sequenced in a study of regulatory T cells in long-lasting Graves disease. As to time point: newly diagnosed GD, antithyroid drugs for less than 3 months. There was RNA extracted from PBMCs, and the TCR library was made from it. Researchers made TCR beta libraries by using iRepertoire HTBI primers and running Arm-PCR on CDR3 regions. TCRdb reprocessed the multiplex PCR reads with MiXCR, giving one entry per CDR3 protein. The data hold over 500,000 distinct CDR3 sequences, with around 17% observed a single time. The same sample was also used in a study of T cells in Graves' hyperthyroidism and ophthalmopathy.

Sequencing was performed on peripheral blood mononuclear cells (PBMCs), taken at new diagnosis, from a patient treated with antithyroid drugs. The receptor source for this set is a woman in her twenties or thirties with Graves disease.

The rearrangement links TRBV9 to TRBJ1-1, with TRBD1 as a possible D gene (6 bases). CDR1 is SGDLS and CDR2 is YYNGEE in the germline V gene. Trimming pared 2 bases from V and 4 bases from J, leaving 12 bases between. CDR3 length: 14 amino acids. This CDR3 reads CASSVQGGGTEAFF. Here the CDR3 DNA reads TGTGCCAGCAGCGTCCAAGGAGGGGGCACTGAAGCTTTCTTT.

The chain has TRBV28 and TRBJ1-6; weak D call: TRBD1 (5 bases). V was pared by 6 bases and J by 10 bases, with 19 bases between. This CDR3 is built from 15 residues. Germline lookup yields CDR1 MDHEN and CDR2 SYDVKM. Here the CDR3 reads CASSRNQGGRSPLHF. The CDR3 nucleotides are TGTGCCAGCAGCCGAAATCAGGGCGGAAGATCACCCCTCCACTTT.

This clonotype is a singleton in its sample. At one end, the junction sequence differs from germline, possibly due to a read error. CDR3 protein: CASSGRTGFNGELLF. The CDR3 coding sequence is TGCGCCAGCAGCGGCAGGACAGGGTTTAACGGGGAGCTGCTTTTT. The chain has TRBV5-1 and TRBJ2-2, with 8 bases fitting TRBD1. This CDR3 region has 15 residues. Looked up from germline, CDR1 is SGHRS and CDR2 is YFSETQ.

In its sample, this clonotype was seen many times. This sequence joins TRBV6-1 and TRBJ1-1; possible D gene TRBD1, 5 bases. Germline V gene sequence: CDR1 MNHNS, CDR2 SASEGT. This CDR3 spans 13 amino acids. Trimming pared 7 bases from V and 4 bases from J, leaving 13 bases between. CDR3 DNA sequence: TGTGCCAGCATCCGTGCGGGGCTCACTGAAGCTTTCTTT. Amino acid sequence: CASIRAGLTEAFF.

Note on this clonotype: Germline is not matched at one junction end, which may reflect a read error. The gene calls are TRBV7-2 and TRBJ1-5; D might be TRBD1 (6 bases). The CDR3 has 14 residues. Germline V gene data show CDR1 as SGHTA and CDR2 as FQGNSA. The CDR3 sequence: CASSLQGTIQPKHF. Written as DNA, the CDR3 is TGTGCCAGCAGCTTACAGGGGACGATTCAGCCCAAGCATTTT.

The rearrangement joins TRBV3-1 to TRBJ2-1, with D unresolved. V lost 2 bases to trimming and J lost 7 bases, with 15 bases between them. Germline CDR1 LGHDT, CDR2 YNNKEL (reference sequence). The CDR3 is made up of 15 amino acids. The CDR3 region has the DNA TGTGCCAGCAGCCAACTTAGCCACACCATAAATGAGCAGTTCTTC. It specifies CASSQLSHTINEQFF.

This clonotype was counted at least ten times. The gene calls are TRBV2 and TRBJ1-2; 9 nucleotides align to TRBD1. Trimming at V came to 6 bases and at J to 4 bases, leaving 9 bases not matched to a gene. Per the germline V gene, CDR1 is SNHLY and CDR2 is FYNNEI. The CDR3 is made up of 15 amino acids. For the CDR3, the DNA is TGTGCCAGCAGGACAACAGGGGGCTCAGGCTATGGCTACACCTTC. Protein: CASRTTGGSGYGYTF.

V is TRBV6-1 and J is TRBJ2-2, with D unresolved. The V and J ends lost 7 bases and 0 bases respectively, with 6 bases between them. Germline CDR1 is MNHNS and CDR2 is SASEGT. The CDR3 is made up of 13 amino acids. For the CDR3, the DNA is TGTGCCAGCATTGGGCCGAACACCGGGGAGCTGTTTTTT. It translates to CASIGPNTGELFF.

Only a few counts were recorded for this clonotype. The V call is TRBV7-6, the J call TRBJ2-7, with D perhaps matching TRBD2 (5 bases). Germline CDR1 and CDR2: SGHVS and FNYEAQ. The CDR3 is made up of 14 amino acids. V was shortened by 8 bases and J by 0 bases, with 14 bases between the two germline ends. The CDR3 DNA is TGTGCCAGCGGTAACACCGGGAACTCCTACGAGCAGTACTTC. It codes for CASGNTGNSYEQYF. The full variable domain, with the rest looked up from reference TRBV7-6 and TRBJ2-7, is GAGVSQSPRYKVTKRGQDVALRCDPISGHVSLYWYRQALGQGPEFLTYFNYEAQQDKSGLPNDRFSAERPEGSISTLTIQRTEQRDSAMYRCASGNTGNSYEQYFGPGTRLTVT.

This clonotype was seen more than once but under ten times. The rearrangement links TRBV7-9 to TRBJ2-2; 14 bases are a match to TRBD2. J was trimmed by 4 bases and V by 4 bases; bases with no gene match: 11. The length of the CDR3 is 19 residues. Germline values: CDR1 SEHNR, CDR2 FQNEAQ (reference sequence). CDR3 sequence reads: CASSSPSGLAGGFTGELFF. CDR3 sequence (DNA): TGTGCCAGCAGCTCCCCCTCCGGACTAGCGGGAGGATTCACCGGGGAGCTGTTTTTT.

The chain is built from TRBV13 and TRBJ2-1; 15 positions match TRBD2. The assigned J gene may be wrong: the sequence end matches TRBJ2-5 better. The CDR3 is 20 amino acids. Germline lookup yields CDR1 PRHDT and CDR2 FYEKMQ (reference sequence). The CDR3 sequence: CASSHRGGLAGGLLGETQYF. The CDR3 nucleotides are TGTGCCAGCAGCCACCGCGGTGGACTAGCGGGAGGGTTGTTAGGAGAGACCCAGTACTTC.

V usage is TRBV5-1 and J usage is TRBJ2-1; no clear D. The germline V gene encodes CDR1 SGHRS and CDR2 YFSETQ. This CDR3 comprises 19 residues. V shed 4 bases and J shed 0 bases, with 23 bases lying between them. The DNA for the CDR3 is TGCGCCAGCAGCCCGTTTCCCCTGCTCGCGAGGAGCTCCTACAATGAGCAGTTCTTC. It codes for CASSPFPLLARSSYNEQFF.

This clonotype came up a few times. The chain employs TRBV27 and TRBJ2-3; D is undetermined. Trimming pared 2 bases from V and 4 bases from J, leaving 7 bases between. CDR3 length: 13 residues. Looked up from germline, CDR1 is MNHEY and CDR2 is SMNVEV (reference sequence). The CDR3 DNA follows: TGTGCCAGCAGTTTACTAGTCCCAGATACGCAGTATTTT. Protein product: CASSLLVPDTQYF.

A single count supports this clonotype. The chain carries TRBV20-1 and TRBJ2-7; the D gene is possibly TRBD2 (6 bases). Germline V gene data show CDR1 as DFQATT and CDR2 as SNEGSKA (reference sequence). V lost 2 bases, J lost 5 bases, and 19 bases lay in between. CDR3 length: 15 residues. CDR3 region: CSARRWGDLGDEQYV. The CDR3 nucleotides are TGCAGTGCTAGACGATGGGGGGACCTTGGCGACGAGCAGTACGTC.

Ten or more counts support this clonotype. The rearrangement uses TRBV7-9 and TRBJ1-2; no clear D. CDR1 and CDR2 from the germline V gene are SEHNR and FQNEAQ (reference sequence). With 2 bases removed from V and 13 bases from J, the gap between germline ends came to 11 bases. The CDR3 consists of 11 residues. This chain's CDR3 is CASSLNTGPTF. In DNA form, the CDR3 reads TGTGCCAGCAGCTTAAATACTGGGCCCACCTTC.

This chain connects TRBV10-3 to TRBJ1-2; the D gene is possibly TRBD1 (5 bases). Germline assignment: CDR1 ENHRY and CDR2 SYGVKD. Trimming cost V 8 bases and J 3 bases, with 22 bases left between them. The CDR3 sequence is 16 residues long. The CDR3 DNA reads TGTGCCATCGGGGAGGACGGACACTTTGGGGACTATGGCTACACCTTC. It codes for CAIGEDGHFGDYGYTF.

This clonotype occurred many times. The genes are TRBV6-9 and TRBJ2-1; no clear D. The CDR3 extends over 13 amino acids. The ends were cut back, 3 bases at V and 1 base at J, with 4 bases in the middle. Per the germline V gene, CDR1 is MNHGY and CDR2 is SVAAGI. The CDR3 protein is CASSYSSYNEQFF. The CDR3 region has the DNA TGTGCCAGCAGTTACTCGTCCTACAATGAGCAGTTCTTC.

This clonotype has more than one count but fewer than ten. The chain employs TRBV15 and TRBJ2-3; D may be TRBD1 (6 bases). CDR1 LNHNV and CDR2 YYDKDF come from the germline V gene (reference sequence). The CDR3 length is 15 residues. Trimming pared 4 bases from V and 2 bases from J, leaving 13 bases between. This CDR3 reads CATSKGDRDTDTQYF. In DNA form, the CDR3 reads TGTGCCACCAGCAAGGGGGACCGAGACACAGATACGCAGTATTTT.

CDR3 loop: CSAEPALEVNTQYF. The CDR3 DNA reads TGCAGTGCTGAACCGGCCCTCGAGGTGAATACGCAGTATTTT. The rearrangement uses TRBV20-1 and TRBJ2-3; D call uncertain. Germline CDR1 reads DFQATT; CDR2 reads SNEGSKA (reference sequence). The CDR3 is made up of 14 amino acids. V gave up 5 bases and J gave up 7 bases, with 19 bases separating them.

The table lists this clonotype with a few counts. V usage is TRBV10-3 and J usage is TRBJ2-1; D remains ambiguous. V shed 0 bases and J shed 10 bases, with 7 bases lying between them. Germline lookup yields CDR1 ENHRY and CDR2 SYGVKD. CDR3 size: 12 residues. In DNA, the CDR3 is TGTGCCATCAGTGAGTCTGGGTGGGAGCAGTTCTTC. It yields the protein CAISESGWEQFF.

The chain is built from TRBV3-1 and TRBJ2-1; 10 positions agree with TRBD2. The V segment lost 2 bases and the J segment 0 bases; nucleotides outside the gene matches: 10. This CDR3 has 19 amino acids. In germline, CDR1 is LGHDT, CDR2 YNNKEL (reference sequence). This CDR3 is CASSQKRLAGHSSYNEQFF. CDR3 sequence (DNA): TGTGCCAGCAGCCAAAAGAGACTAGCGGGTCATAGCTCCTACAATGAGCAGTTCTTC.

This rearrangement joins TRBV6-1 to TRBJ2-3, with D possibly matching TRBD2 (5 bases). CDR1 is MNHNS and CDR2 is SASEGT in the germline V gene. V lost 5 bases, J lost 0 bases, and 12 bases lay in between. The CDR3 runs 15 residues. In DNA form, the CDR3 reads TGTGCCAGCAGTCCTCGGACTTCTAGCACAGATACGCAGTATTTT. Encoded protein: CASSPRTSSTDTQYF.

This rearrangement joins TRBV14 to TRBJ2-1, with a possible D match to TRBD2 (6 bases). This CDR3 has 17 amino acids. The germline CDR1 and CDR2 sequences are SGHDN and FVKESK. The V end was cut by 1 base, the J end by 4 bases, with 17 bases between. CDR3 sequence reads: CASSQGVVLGGYNEQFF. CDR3 DNA: TGTGCCAGCAGCCAAGGGGTCGTCCTAGGAGGGTACAATGAGCAGTTCTTC.

This clonotype was seen at least ten times. V gene TRBV12-3 or TRBV12-4 combines with J gene TRBJ2-5, with D tentatively TRBD1 (6 bases). This CDR3 contains 14 residues. V lost 2 bases and J lost 1, with 8 bases in between. The CDR3 bases are TGTGCCAGCAGTTTACGGACAGCCCAAGAGACCCAGTACTTC. Its protein is CASSLRTAQETQYF.

The chain couples TRBV19 to TRBJ1-5, with TRBD1 identical over 11 bases. This CDR3 contains 15 residues. The V gene end was trimmed by 4 bases and the J gene end by 5 bases; junction bases not matched to a gene: 4. Germline V gives CDR1 LNHDA, CDR2 SQIVND (reference sequence). CDR3: CASSTRDRGYQPQHF. The CDR3 coding sequence is TGTGCCAGTAGTACCCGGGACAGGGGGTATCAGCCCCAGCATTTT.

Only a few counts were recorded for this clonotype. This rearrangement joins TRBV3-1 to TRBJ1-2, with D unclear. The germline V and J ends were trimmed by 6 bases and 8 bases, with 10 bases remaining between them. The CDR3 contains 11 residues. Germline loops: CDR1 LGHDT, CDR2 YNNKEL (reference sequence). CDR3 loop: CASRNREGYTF. In DNA, the CDR3 is TGTGCCAGCAGAAACCGGGAGGGCTACACCTTC.

This clonotype was picked up many times. V usage is TRBV19 and J usage is TRBJ1-2; TRBD1 agrees at 8 bases. Per the germline V gene, CDR1 is LNHDA and CDR2 is SQIVND (reference sequence). The CDR3 contains 15 residues. V gave up 5 bases and J gave up 7 bases; unmatched junction bases: 12. CDR3 loop: CASSESASGGFGYTF. Written as DNA, the CDR3 is TGTGCCAGTAGTGAATCGGCTTCAGGGGGCTTTGGCTACACCTTC. Complete variable domain (other parts from reference TRBV19 and TRBJ1-2): DGGITQSPKYLFRKEGQNVTLSCEQNLNHDAMYWYRQDPGQGLRLIYYSQIVNDFQKGDIAEGYSVSREKKESFPLTVTSAQKNPTAFYLCASSESASGGFGYTFGSGTRLTVV.

This clonotype appeared many times. The genes are TRBV24-1 and TRBJ2-2; TRBD1 matches 8 bases. The germline V gene encodes CDR1 KGHDR and CDR2 SFDVKD. This CDR3 is built from 14 residues. Trimming took 9 bases from V and 5 from J; bases not matched to a gene: 7. This CDR3 is CATGGQGKTGELFF. Written as DNA, the CDR3 is TGTGCCACCGGTGGACAGGGCAAGACCGGGGAGCTGTTTTTT.

This rearrangement joins TRBV29-1 to TRBJ1-1; D may be TRBD1 (5 bases). Trimming left V 4 bases short and J 0 bases short, with 18 bases between. The CDR3 covers 16 residues. In germline, CDR1 is SQVTM, CDR2 ANQGSEA. The DNA of the CDR3 is TGCAGCGTTGTCTTGGCGCCAGGGAATATGAACACTGAAGCTTTCTTT. Encoded protein: CSVVLAPGNMNTEAFF.